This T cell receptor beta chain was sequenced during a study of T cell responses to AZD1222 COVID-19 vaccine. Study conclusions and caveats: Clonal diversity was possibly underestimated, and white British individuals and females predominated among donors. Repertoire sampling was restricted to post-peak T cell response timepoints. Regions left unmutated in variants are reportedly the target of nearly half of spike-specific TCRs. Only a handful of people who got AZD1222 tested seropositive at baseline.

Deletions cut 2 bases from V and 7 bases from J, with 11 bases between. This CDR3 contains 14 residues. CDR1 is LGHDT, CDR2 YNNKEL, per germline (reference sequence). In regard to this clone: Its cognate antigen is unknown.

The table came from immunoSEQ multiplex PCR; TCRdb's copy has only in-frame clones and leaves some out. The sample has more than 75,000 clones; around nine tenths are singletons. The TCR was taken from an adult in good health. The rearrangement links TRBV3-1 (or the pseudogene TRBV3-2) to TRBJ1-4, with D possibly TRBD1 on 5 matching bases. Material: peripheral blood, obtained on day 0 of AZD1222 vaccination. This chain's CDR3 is CASSQKGAAEKLFF. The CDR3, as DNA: TGTGCCAGCAGCCAAAAAGGGGCAGCTGAAAAACTGTTTTTT.